This TCR beta chain was retrieved from a study of tumor-infiltrating lymphocytes in primary liver carcinoma. Across the study: Surgery removed the patients' primary liver carcinoma. Enrolled patients were male and female, aged 30 to 69 years. Points from the study as a whole: Overlap between tumor regions exceeded overlap of tumor with adjacent tissue or blood.

Priming with a constant-region primer yielded TCR beta cDNA from around 540 ng total RNA. Three nested multiplex PCR rounds of slightly modified ARM-PCR generated TCR beta libraries. Both of the initial two PCR rounds ran for nine to eleven cycles and employed TRBV1-TRBV30 forward primers alongside a C-beta reverse primer. TCRdb re-called the multiplex PCR reads through MiXCR, storing one row per CDR3 protein. The sample consists of hundreds of thousands of distinct CDR3 sequences, 65% of them appearing once. To note about this clonotype: Its antigen is unidentified.

Germline loops: CDR1 MNHEY, CDR2 SVGAGI. The CDR3 runs to 15 residues. With 5 bases clipped from V and 8 bases from J, the junction kept 9 bases outside the gene matches. The source of the blood RNA was unsorted whole blood, and germline DNA was extracted as well. Surgery was preceded by the collection of about 3.6 milliliters of peripheral blood. Sequenced sample: peripheral blood. The V call is TRBV6-5, the J call TRBJ2-1, with TRBD2 matching 10 bases. The receptor comes from a man in his forties or fifties with primary liver carcinoma and hepatitis B virus infection. In DNA, the CDR3 is TGTGCCAGCAGTCCGAGCGGGAGGGCCTTCTATGAGCAGTTCTTC. Its protein is CASSPSGRAFYEQFF.